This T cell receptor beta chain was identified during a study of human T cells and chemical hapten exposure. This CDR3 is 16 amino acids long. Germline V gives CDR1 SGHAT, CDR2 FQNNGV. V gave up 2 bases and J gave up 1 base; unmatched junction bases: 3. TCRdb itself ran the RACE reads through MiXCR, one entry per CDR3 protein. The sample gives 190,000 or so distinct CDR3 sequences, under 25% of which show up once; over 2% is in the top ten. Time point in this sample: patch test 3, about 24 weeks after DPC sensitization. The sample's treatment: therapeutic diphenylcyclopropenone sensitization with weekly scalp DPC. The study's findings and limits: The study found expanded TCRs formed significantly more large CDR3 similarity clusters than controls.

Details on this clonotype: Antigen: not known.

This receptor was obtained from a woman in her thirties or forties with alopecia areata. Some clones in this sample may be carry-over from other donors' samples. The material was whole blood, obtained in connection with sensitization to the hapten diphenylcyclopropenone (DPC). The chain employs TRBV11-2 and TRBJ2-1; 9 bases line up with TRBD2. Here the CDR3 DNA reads TGTGCCAGCAGCTTACTCCTAGCGGGATCCTACAATGAGCAGTTCTTC. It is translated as CASSLLLAGSYNEQFF.